The 27 T cell receptor beta chains given below trace back to one sample, sequenced in a study of shared clonotypes between healthy human individuals. TCRdb's table, derived via immunoSEQ multiplex PCR, lists solely in-frame clones and lacks some. The table has approximately 620,000 clones, about 96% seen once. Sequenced sample: naive CD4+ T cells sorted from blood. The subset: CD45RA+ positively selected. The receptors originated from a woman in her twenties or thirties in good health.

This clone was counted a few times. This chain links TRBV6-1 with TRBJ2-1; D gene unclear. CDR1 is MNHNS, CDR2 SASEGT, per germline. V was pared by 6 bases and J by 6 bases, with 9 bases between. This CDR3 is built from 12 residues. The CDR3 bases are TGTGCCAGCAGGAAGGAGAGCAATGAGCAGTTCTTC. It translates to CASRKESNEQFF.

The chain couples TRBV7-9 to TRBJ2-7; TRBD1 aligns across 7 bases. Germline loops: CDR1 SEHNR, CDR2 FQNEAQ (reference sequence). The CDR3 loop spans 14 amino acids. The ends lost 8 bases at V and 2 bases at J; junction bases unmatched: 9. The CDR3 sequence: CASGLRDSAYEQYF. Here the CDR3 DNA reads TGTGCCAGCGGACTCCGGGACAGTGCCTACGAGCAGTACTTC. Variable domain in full (rest from reference TRBV7-9 and TRBJ2-7): DTGVSQNPRHKITKRGQNVTFRCDPISEHNRLYWYRQTLGQGPEFLTYFQNEAQLEKSRLLSDRFSAERPKGSFSTLEIQRTEQGDSAMYLCASGLRDSAYEQYFGPGTRLTVT.

The chain joins TRBV29-1 to TRBJ2-7; TRBD2 aligns across 11 bases. V was clipped by 7 bases and J by 3 bases; unmatched bases: 2. CDR3 length: 12 residues. Per the germline V gene, CDR1 is SQVTM and CDR2 is ANQGSEA. DNA of the CDR3: TGCAGCGCTGGGACTAGCGGCTACGAGCAGTACTTC. Protein product: CSAGTSGYEQYF.

This clone was found a few times. The chain links TRBV19 to TRBJ2-7; D remains unclear. CDR3 length: 14 amino acids. V lost 6 bases, J lost 2 bases, and 14 bases lay in between. Germline CDR1 LNHDA, CDR2 SQIVND (reference sequence). Here the CDR3 DNA reads TGTGCCAGTAGCCTTCCTGGGGTAACCTACGAGCAGTACTTC. It translates to CASSLPGVTYEQYF. The whole variable domain, filled in from reference TRBV19 and TRBJ2-7, reads DGGITQSPKYLFRKEGQNVTLSCEQNLNHDAMYWYRQDPGQGLRLIYYSQIVNDFQKGDIAEGYSVSREKKESFPLTVTSAQKNPTAFYLCASSLPGVTYEQYFGPGTRLTVT.

The rearrangement links TRBV10-3 to TRBJ1-3; 7 bases are shared with TRBD1. V lost 6 bases to trimming and J lost 4 bases; unmatched junction nucleotides: 6. Germline CDR1 ENHRY, CDR2 SYGVKD. The CDR3 spans 14 residues. The CDR3 DNA reads TGTGCCATCAGCAACCGGGACAGCGGAAACACCATATATTTT. Translating it yields CAISNRDSGNTIYF.

V gene TRBV11-2 combines with J gene TRBJ1-1; D remains ambiguous. V lost 5 bases and J 2 bases, leaving 9 bases between the germline ends. This CDR3 comprises 13 residues. Germline V gene sequence: CDR1 SGHAT, CDR2 FQNNGV. For the CDR3, the DNA is TGTGCCAGCAGCCTCCACTTTAACACTGAAGCTTTCTTT. This encodes CASSLHFNTEAFF.

This clone has only one observation. This sequence joins TRBV10-3 and TRBJ2-1; 9 nucleotides line up with TRBD1. The germline CDR1 and CDR2 sequences are ENHRY and SYGVKD. V was clipped by 0 bases and J by 3 bases; unmatched bases: 3. The CDR3 is 16 amino acids. CDR3 amino acids: CAISESGTGNYNEQFF. The CDR3 DNA reads as TGTGCCATCAGTGAGTCAGGGACAGGGAACTACAATGAGCAGTTCTTC.

This clone occurred once. The chain recombines TRBV19 with TRBJ2-7; D not resolved. In germline, CDR1 is LNHDA, CDR2 SQIVND (reference sequence). The germline V and J ends were trimmed by 5 bases and 2 bases, with 13 bases remaining between them. The CDR3 consists of 14 residues. The chain's CDR3 is CASSRYSSAYEQYF. CDR3 DNA: TGTGCCAGTAGTCGATATAGCAGTGCCTACGAGCAGTACTTC.

This chain uses TRBV19 with TRBJ1-5, with a tentative D call TRBD1 (5 bases). This CDR3 is 14 amino acids long. Per germline, CDR1 LNHDA and CDR2 SQIVND (reference sequence). The ends were cut back, 5 bases at V and 5 bases at J, with 13 bases in the middle. CDR3 residues: CASSWGFIYQPQHF. The CDR3 DNA is TGTGCCAGTAGTTGGGGGTTCATCTATCAGCCCCAGCATTTT. The whole variable domain, filled in from reference TRBV19 and TRBJ1-5, reads DGGITQSPKYLFRKEGQNVTLSCEQNLNHDAMYWYRQDPGQGLRLIYYSQIVNDFQKGDIAEGYSVSREKKESFPLTVTSAQKNPTAFYLCASSWGFIYQPQHFGDGTRLSIL.

The V gene is TRBV6-6, the J gene TRBJ2-3, with unresolved D. Germline lookup yields CDR1 MNHNY and CDR2 SVGAGI (reference sequence). V was cut by 5 bases and J by 2 bases, with 11 bases left in between. CDR3 length: 14 residues. The CDR3 DNA is TGTGCCAGCAGTCGGATAGATAACACAGATACGCAGTATTTT. Translating it yields CASSRIDNTDTQYF.

As for this clone: Other DNA sequences in this sample translate to the same CDR3. The rearrangement uses TRBV28 and TRBJ1-1, with 8 bases that match TRBD1. Germline CDR1 is MDHEN and CDR2 is SYDVKM. CDR3 length equals 15 residues. Trimming cost V 4 bases and J 5 bases; bases outside gene matches: 9. CDR3 DNA sequence: TGTGCCAGCAGTTCCCGACAGGGGAGAGGGACTGAAGCTTTCTTT. It encodes CASSSRQGRGTEAFF.

This clone has only one observation. This chain connects TRBV5-4 to TRBJ1-2; 7 bases agree with TRBD1. With V trimmed by 4 bases and J by 0 bases, 9 bases remained unmatched. Germline V gene data show CDR1 as SGHNT and CDR2 as YYREEE (reference sequence). CDR3 size: 16 residues. In DNA form, the CDR3 reads TGTGCCAGCAGCAGAAAGACAGGGACCCCTAACTATGGCTACACCTTC. Protein: CASSRKTGTPNYGYTF. Looking up the rest from reference TRBV5-4 and TRBJ1-2 gives the full variable domain: ETGVTQSPTHLIKTRGQQVTLRCSSQSGHNTVSWYQQALGQGPQFIFQYYREEENGRGNFPPRFSGLQFPNYSSELNVNALELDDSALYLCASSRKTGTPNYGYTFGSGTRLTVV.

The genes are TRBV10-3 and TRBJ2-7; D is uncertain. Looked up from germline, CDR1 is ENHRY and CDR2 is SYGVKD. The CDR3 spans 11 residues. V was clipped by 6 bases and J by 5 bases, with 8 bases between them. CDR3 loop: CAIRSKDEQYF. For the CDR3, the DNA is TGTGCCATCAGGAGTAAGGACGAGCAGTACTTC.

The chain uses TRBV28 and TRBJ2-7; perhaps TRBD1 as D (6 bases). CDR3 size: 16 residues. V lost 5 bases, J lost 4 bases, and 21 bases lay in between. Per the germline V gene, CDR1 is MDHEN and CDR2 is SYDVKM. CDR3 loop: CASSLPRNRVGYEQYF. CDR3 bases: TGTGCCAGCAGTCTCCCTCGAAACAGGGTAGGTTACGAGCAGTACTTC.

The rearrangement links TRBV4-1 to TRBJ2-7, with D perhaps TRBD2 (6 bases). V was pared by 2 bases and J by 2 bases, with 13 bases between. The CDR3 has 15 amino acids. Germline lookup yields CDR1 MGHRA and CDR2 YSYEKL. In DNA, the CDR3 is TGCGCCAGCAGCCAATGGGGACTGCCGGCCTACGAGCAGTACTTC. This translates into CASSQWGLPAYEQYF.

This chain links TRBV7-9 with TRBJ1-3; D not certain. Looked up from germline, CDR1 is SEHNR and CDR2 is FQNEAQ (reference sequence). This CDR3 spans 15 amino acids. Trimming took 6 bases from V and 4 from J, leaving 16 bases between them. Written as DNA, the CDR3 is TGTGCCAGCAGACCCCCCGGAGTGGACGGAAACACCATATATTTT. Translation gives CASRPPGVDGNTIYF. Looking up the rest from reference TRBV7-9 and TRBJ1-3 gives the full variable domain: DTGVSQNPRHKITKRGQNVTFRCDPISEHNRLYWYRQTLGQGPEFLTYFQNEAQLEKSRLLSDRFSAERPKGSFSTLEIQRTEQGDSAMYLCASRPPGVDGNTIYFGEGSWLTVV.

V usage is TRBV6-1 and J usage is TRBJ1-5, with a possible D match to TRBD1 (5 bases). The ends were cut back, 5 bases at V and 4 bases at J, with 15 bases in the middle. The CDR3 extends over 15 amino acids. Looked up from germline, CDR1 is MNHNS and CDR2 is SASEGT. The CDR3 sequence is CASSRDRPGNQPQHF. The CDR3 DNA reads TGTGCCAGCAGTAGGGACCGACCCGGAAATCAGCCCCAGCATTTT.

CDR3 region: CASSPTGSAYNEQFF. CDR3 DNA: TGCGCCAGCAGTCCGACCGGGAGTGCCTACAATGAGCAGTTCTTC. This chain links TRBV5-1 with TRBJ2-1; maybe TRBD2 (6 bases). The CDR3 spans 15 residues. V shed 5 bases and J shed 2 bases, with 14 bases lying between them. Germline V gene sequence: CDR1 SGHRS, CDR2 YFSETQ.

The CDR3 nucleotides read TGTGCCAGCAGTTCCGAAACAGGGGTTAATGAAAAACTGTTTTTT. It specifies CASSSETGVNEKLFF. The J gene is TRBJ1-4, the V gene TRBV28; 7 bases agree with TRBD1. The CDR3 sequence is 15 residues long. V trimming: 4 bases; J trimming: 4 bases; junction bases outside the gene matches: 6. Germline V gene lookup returns CDR1 MDHEN and CDR2 SYDVKM.

This rearrangement joins TRBV7-2 to TRBJ1-2; the match to TRBD1 covers 7 bases. V lost 4 bases to trimming and J lost 5 bases; unmatched junction nucleotides: 7. CDR3 length: 14 residues. The germline V gene has CDR1 SGHTA and CDR2 FQGNSA. The CDR3 nucleotides read TGTGCCAGCAGCTCCCGGGACAGCGTTTATGGCTACACCTTC. Translated: CASSSRDSVYGYTF.

The chain carries TRBV19 and TRBJ2-2, with TRBD2 as a possible D gene (5 bases). This CDR3 region has 15 residues. Trimming pared 5 bases from V and 6 bases from J, leaving 16 bases between. Germline CDR1 and CDR2: LNHDA and SQIVND (reference sequence). CDR3 amino acids: CASSPRTGLAGELFF. The CDR3 bases are TGTGCCAGTAGTCCCCGGACTGGTCTCGCCGGGGAGCTGTTTTTT.

This chain uses TRBV28 with TRBJ1-2, with 11 bases that match TRBD1. Germline CDR1 reads MDHEN; CDR2 reads SYDVKM. The CDR3 has 15 residues. With V trimmed by 6 bases and J by 3 bases, 6 bases remained unmatched. The CDR3 region has the DNA TGTGCCAGCAGCCCCCGGACAGGGGGCGACTATGGCTACACCTTC. Translated, it gives CASSPRTGGDYGYTF.

This sequence joins TRBV5-6 and TRBJ2-3; D unclear. Trimming took off 0 bases at V and 3 bases at J, with 11 bases between the two ends. Germline CDR1 and CDR2: SGHDT and YYEEEE. CDR3 size: 15 residues. In DNA, the CDR3 is TGTGCCAGCAGCTTGGCCAAAGCATTTACAGATACGCAGTATTTT. It yields the protein CASSLAKAFTDTQYF.

This clone has only one observation. The chain uses TRBV6-5 and TRBJ2-5, with D possibly TRBD2 on 6 matching bases. The J call is uncertain, as TRBJ2-7 better fits the DNA end. Germline CDR1 reads MNHEY; CDR2 reads SVGAGI. The CDR3 covers 15 residues. The CDR3 nucleotides are TGTGCCAGCAGTTCCGGGACTCTTTACTCCTACGAGCAGTACTTC. This codes for CASSSGTLYSYEQYF.

This chain connects TRBV4-1 to TRBJ2-4; D is possibly TRBD2 (5 bases). Trimming removed 3 bases at V and 9 bases at J, with 15 bases between. CDR3 length: 14 residues. Per the germline V gene, CDR1 is MGHRA and CDR2 is YSYEKL. The CDR3 DNA reads as TGCGCCAGCAGCCACCTAAGACTCGGAGGCATTCAGTACTTC. Translation gives CASSHLRLGGIQYF.

The chain has TRBV7-6 and TRBJ2-6; tentatively, D is TRBD1 (5 bases). V shed 5 bases and J shed 4 bases, with 12 bases lying between them. Germline assignment: CDR1 SGHVS and CDR2 FNYEAQ. The CDR3 extends over 15 amino acids. In nucleotides, the CDR3 is TGTGCCAGCAGCGCCCAGGGCGGAGGGGCCAACGTCCTGACTTTC. This gives the protein CASSAQGGGANVLTF.

In this sample, this clone turned up once. Other DNA sequences within the sample encode an identical CDR3. The chain combines TRBV19 with TRBJ2-2, with a tentative D call TRBD2 (5 bases). Trimming removed 3 bases from V and 4 bases from J, with 12 bases in between. Germline V gene lookup returns CDR1 LNHDA and CDR2 SQIVND (reference sequence). The CDR3 covers 15 residues. CDR3 protein: CASSIKGAGTGELFF. The CDR3 DNA is TGTGCCAGTAGTATTAAGGGTGCGGGCACCGGGGAGCTGTTTTTT.